This TCR beta chain was obtained from a study of T cell changes during pregnancy in multiple sclerosis. Trimming at V came to 6 bases and at J to 4 bases, leaving 7 bases not matched to a gene. The CDR3 has 14 residues. The germline gives CDR1 LGHNA, CDR2 YSLEER. Repertoires were generated with immunoSEQ multiplex PCR, while TCRdb's copy carries only in-frame clones and drops some. The profile shows 40,000 to 50,000 clones, almost 95% of them singletons. The receptor comes from a female donor with multiple sclerosis, enrolled in a pregnancy study. The specimen was CD8+ T cells from peripheral blood mononuclear cells, collected in the first trimester of pregnancy. V is TRBV4-3 and J is TRBJ1-1; 8 nucleotides match TRBD1. The CDR3 coding sequence is TGCGCCAGCAGGAAAGGGACAGGCGGCACTGAAGCTTTCTTT. Amino acid sequence: CASRKGTGGTEAFF.